This TCR beta chain was obtained from a study of cytomegalovirus exposure and HLA in healthy donors (dated 2017 in TCRdb). In terms of the full investigation: An earlier analysis of 550 to 700 of the donors reported approximately 270 Gb of sequence data and some 120 million unique TCR beta sequences from some 180 million T cells. The study aimed to test whether signatures of past pathogen exposure could be identified by cataloging public T cell receptors. A few DR-DQ haplotypes were treated as single units for association and clustering because of strong linkage in the cohort. Among approximately 370 genotyped donors of the cohort, an average of approximately 240,000 unique TCR beta nucleotide sequences was sequenced per donor, of which about 19% were non-productive. HLA typing included class I and class II loci at four-digit resolution. In a later analysis, previously published TCR beta repertoires from 600 to 850 donors were re-analyzed and high-resolution HLA genotyping was added so that TCR occurrence patterns could be studied. The study combined high-throughput TCR immunosequencing, statistical association of individual TCRs with disease status, and machine learning to predict cytomegalovirus infection status. The study profiled the T cell repertoires of 500 to 800 subjects by immunosequencing and related them to cytomegalovirus serostatus. The number of donors typed differed by locus, with 629-630 for A, B, C, DRB1 and DQB1, 522 for DQA1, approximately 580 for DPA1, and around 430 for DPB1. Donor age, sex, ethnicity and CMV serostatus were collected together with the repertoire data. In an earlier analysis of 550 to 700 of the donors, high-throughput TCR beta sequencing was used to judge whether each TCR beta V gene segment behaved as functional or pseudogenic. An early release covering roughly 600 HLA-typed donors comprised about 320 gigabases of sequencing data and 65 million to 100 million unique TCR sequences. Along with the roughly 700-subject first cohort, a separate validation cohort of over a hundred different subjects was used. The later analysis used no new phenotypic data to find candidate immune exposures, relying instead on TCR beta sequences and their occurrence across donors. Of the approximately 370 genotyped donors, 65% to 90% were placed in the genetic ancestry cluster associated with self-reported Caucasian donors. All discovery cohort repertoires had been generated using a single sequencing platform. In a later genetic analysis, genome-wide SNP genotypes for about 55% of the roughly 700 donors were used, and that subset was treated as a discovery cohort.

The receptor library was made with the immunoSEQ multiplex PCR assay. The multiplex PCR relied on a mix of 60 forward primers for TCR Vbeta segments and 13 reverse primers for TCR Jbeta segments. Amplification of the CDR3 region of rearranged TCR beta genes was performed with a multiplex PCR assay on genomic DNA. Amplified TCR beta libraries were sequenced as 87-base-pair reads on the Illumina HiSeq System. The study's own analysis went as follows. A later analysis tallied 80 million to 95 million unique TCR beta chains across the roughly 610 repertoires, and around 10 million of those chains were shared by two or more donors. Raw reads were error-corrected and collapsed into unique sequences by a nearest-neighbor algorithm in which closely related sequences were merged to remove PCR and sequencing errors. Alignment of CDR3 sequences to IMGT reference sequences was used to assign V, D and J gene segments. For a sequence to be retained, at least a six-nucleotide match to both a V gene segment and a J gene segment was required. Rearrangements were called productive when the CDR3 lacked stop codons and stayed in frame with V and J; all others were non-productive. CDR3 was defined by IMGT convention, running from the second conserved V-encoded cysteine to the conserved J-encoded phenylalanine. Sequences without an unambiguous match to a single V gene segment were excluded from the earlier analysis of 587 of the donors. An earlier analysis of under 750 of the donors called V segments functional above 56.7% productive rearrangements and segregating when the between-donor standard deviation exceeded 5%. To diagnose cytomegalovirus status from the catalog of TCR beta chain sequences, a statistical classification framework was built. V and J gene assignment, in a later analysis, came from comparing TCR nucleotide sequences with IMGT/GENE-DB human TR gene sequences. Using the TCRdist pipeline, a later analysis assigned CDR3 sequences along with most-parsimonious VDJ recombination scenarios. In a later analysis, each TCR beta chain was defined by its CDR3 amino acid sequence together with its V-gene family, and reads lacking a unique V-gene family were excluded. To address suspected cross-contamination and a sequencing artifact, a later analysis removed a few hundred highly shared, low-generation-probability nucleotide sequences. In a later analysis, a clonal expansion index for each public chain was calculated from normalized within-repertoire ranks of inferred template counts. In a later analysis, generation probabilities were computed with a VDJ recombination model fitted to out-of-frame rearrangements, and the resulting probabilities were checked against IGoR. A later analysis scored TCR-TCR, TCR-HLA and TCR-CMV co-occurrence with hypergeometric tests, applying a repertoire-size bias correction to TCR pairs. To estimate false discovery rates, a later analysis permuted the HLA or CMV assignments 20 times. In a later analysis, co-occurring TCRs were grouped using DBSCAN, and TCRdist sequence similarity was added for clustering within HLA-allele-positive subsets. Repertoires with fewer than 30,000 or more than 120,000 public chains were left out of co-occurrence clustering, as were about 5 repertoires with anomalous nucleotide sharing. Drawn from immuneACCESS, this table holds only the in-frame rearrangements with V and J called that TCRdb kept. Clones are partly lost; checked studies trace under half to an unresolved V gene and leave the rest unexplained. V, J and clone size derive from that table, while D and trimming were established from the DNA sequence. The sample table contains more than 95,000 clones; only one count was recorded for roughly 80% of them. The ten biggest clones cover over 6.5% of the sample.

Of note for this clone: It has no known antigen specificity. No much larger clonotype is one base removed from it; base qualities were not supplied.

In total, roughly 670 healthy bone marrow donors made up the cohort. At the time of sampling, every cohort member was nominally healthy, though immune exposures that went unrecorded were likely present. The donor tested CMV seropositive and was one of the 289 seropositive cohort members. A peripheral blood sample was collected from each donor, and TCR beta sequencing was performed on peripheral blood mononuclear cells. Genomic DNA was extracted from the blood cell samples with the Qiagen DNeasy Blood Extraction Kit. Broader findings and caveats from the paper: In a later analysis, several top co-occurrence clusters were reported to appear linked to parvovirus B19, influenza, CMV and Epstein-Barr virus. In a later analysis, TCR association rates were found to vary across HLA loci, with the most associated TCRs seen for DRB1 alleles and the fewest for HLA-C alleles. In the study, approximately 160 TCR beta chains were listed as associated with cytomegalovirus. Because counts were too low, more than 15 rarely observed V segments, including chromosome 9 orphons, were left out of the earlier analysis of 500 to 650 of the donors. Because the 87-base-pair reads could not distinguish some IMGT-functional V segments, including TRBV6-2 and TRBV6-3, those segments were excluded. Presence/absence analyses assumed roughly uniform sequencing depth across donors, an assumption that may not hold. The sequencing pipeline was judged likely to have produced a cluster of highly shared sequence variants as a technical artifact. According to a later analysis, most CMV-associated TCR beta chains appeared to be HLA-restricted, and the HLA associations seemed to be driven largely by CMV exposure. Linkage disequilibrium might explain the correlated functional status among segregating V segments, but an unknown experimental factor could not be excluded. A further reported finding was that TCR beta sequences accurately predicted the HLA-A and HLA-B alleles for most subjects in the first cohort. The classifier was reported to diagnose cytomegalovirus status with high specificity and sensitivity in both the original and validation cohorts. Only TCR beta chains were sequenced in this cohort, and the absence of alpha or paired-chain data limited detectable features. The authors suggested that the approach could potentially be extended to other disease states and immunological phenotypes. In a later analysis, over 15,000 TCR beta sequences were associated with specific HLA alleles at a false discovery rate of 0.05. When HLA alleles, especially DR and DQ, strongly co-occurred, attributing TCR associations to individual alleles was difficult. Compared with equally common non-associated chains, HLA-associated TCR beta chains in a later analysis were more clonally expanded and had lower generation probabilities. The only immune exposure information available for the cohort was CMV serostatus. Because HLA typing was missing for some donors at each locus, association tests included only the typed subset. In a later genetic analysis, a missense DCLRE1C variant was associated with V-gene and J-gene trimming of TCR beta chains, and the association was replicated in an independent cohort. Broadly in line with IMGT annotations, most TCR beta V segments showed up in productive rearrangements about 87% or about 30% of the time in an earlier analysis of around 600 of the donors. Most TCR sequences were seen in very few donors, while some public TCRs were found in many individuals. In vitro tests confirmed that a few of the cytomegalovirus-associated TCR beta chains recognize cytomegalovirus antigens. Compared with the approximately 670-donor mean, donors in an Asian-associated ancestry cluster had fewer N-insertions in productive TCRs, according to a later genetic analysis.

The CDR3 contains 14 residues, cysteine and phenylalanine counted. This entry keeps only the CDR3 DNA: 42 bases, framed from base 1. V is pruned by 6 bases and J by 2 bases, leaving 4 bases of the junction without a gene match. Based on the germline V gene, the CDR1 and CDR2 sequences are SNHLY and FYNNEI. Recombination linked TRBV2 to TRBJ2-3, with 8 bases aligning to TRBD2. Sequencing was done on a sample of PBMCs. This sequence originates from a middle-aged woman in good health and CMV-seropositive. The nucleotide sequence reads as follows: TGTGCCAGCAGGTCGGGGGGGCCCACAGATACGCAGTATTTT. Translated, it reads CASRSGGPTDTQYF.